Here is one T cell receptor (beta chain) with its context. The antigen is unknown. These data come from a study of CD8+ T cells in alopecia areata. Whole-study findings and limits: Scalp sequencing captures resident alphabeta T cells of normal skin too.

V lost 4 bases and J lost 0, with 13 bases in between. Per germline, CDR1 SGHAT and CDR2 FQNNGV. The CDR3 runs to 16 residues. The authors extracted RNA and reverse transcribed it into cDNA as the sequencing template. Libraries were prepared by immunoSEQ multiplex PCR; TCRdb keeps only in-frame clonotypes and omits some of them. The repertoire consists of some 170,000 clones, with about 66% occurring once and the leading ten covering around 10%. The receptor's source is a human donor with alopecia areata. The material was CD8+ T cells sorted from blood, obtained at week 0. The chain is built from TRBV11-2 and TRBJ2-4; D is undetermined. CDR3 in amino acids: CASSWTRDLAKNIQYF. DNA for the CDR3: TGTGCCAGCAGCTGGACCAGAGACCTAGCCAAAAACATTCAGTACTTC.